The 31 T cell receptor beta chains below all came from one sample that was sequenced in a study of blood T cell repertoires in COVID-19 (dated by TCRdb to 2019 to 2021). The method behind the library was the immunoSEQ multiplex PCR assay. TCRdb re-hosts the immuneACCESS table, in-frame sequences only. Its copies lack some clones; in the studies checked, an unresolved V gene accounts for under half of them, and the cause for the rest is not known. The sample includes roughly 280,000 clones, with 75% to 95% observed a single time. The ten largest make up around 2.8% of the sample. Sequenced: PBMCs or T cells enriched from blood (not recorded which). These TCRs come from a man between 40 and 49 years old who had been exposed to COVID-19.

This sequence joins TRBV11-2 and TRBJ1-1; TRBD1 matches at 11 bases. Trimming at V came to 7 bases and at J to 7 bases, leaving 5 bases not matched to a gene. Germline values: CDR1 SGHAT, CDR2 FQNNGV. The CDR3 totals 13 residues. This CDR3 is CASTIGTGGEAFF. The CDR3, as DNA: TGTGCCAGCACAATCGGGACAGGGGGTGAAGCTTTCTTT.

This clone has only one observation. The chain uses TRBV4-3 and TRBJ1-1; D gene ambiguous. Trimming cost V 0 bases and J 0 bases, with 5 bases left between them. Germline CDR1 reads LGHNA; CDR2 reads YSLEER. CDR3 length equals 14 residues. The CDR3 DNA reads TGCGCCAGCAGCCAAGATACGGTGAACACTGAAGCTTTCTTT. Protein product: CASSQDTVNTEAFF.

This clone was picked up one time. This chain uses TRBV3-1 (or the pseudogene TRBV3-2) with TRBJ2-1; 13 bases agree with TRBD2. Germline V CDR1 and CDR2: LGHDT, YNNKEL (reference sequence). Trimming removed 4 bases from V and 7 bases from J; junction bases left unmatched: 10. There are 17 residues in the CDR3. The CDR3: CASSLLAGGPKGNEQFF. As DNA, the CDR3 is TGTGCCAGCAGCCTACTAGCGGGAGGGCCCAAGGGGAATGAGCAGTTCTTC.

This chain joins TRBV3-1 (or the pseudogene TRBV3-2) and TRBJ2-5; the D gene is possibly TRBD2 (6 bases). With 10 bases removed from V and 4 bases from J, the gap between germline ends came to 22 bases. This CDR3 has 15 amino acids. In germline, CDR1 is LGHDT, CDR2 YNNKEL (reference sequence). Written as DNA, the CDR3 is TGTGCCAACCTTCCCGGGACTCTCCACGGAGAGACCCAGTACTTC. It codes for CANLPGTLHGETQYF.

The chain employs TRBV2 and TRBJ2-7, with 11 bases aligning to TRBD2. The J segment lost 0 bases and the V segment lost 4 bases, leaving 5 bases of the junction unmatched. Germline V gene data show CDR1 as SNHLY and CDR2 as FYNNEI. CDR3 length: 16 residues. The CDR3 protein is CASSASGLAVSYEQYF. The CDR3 DNA is TGTGCCAGCAGTGCGTCGGGACTAGCGGTCTCCTACGAGCAGTACTTC.

V and J are TRBV7-3 and TRBJ1-6; D uncertain. Trimming removed 1 base at V and 8 bases at J, with 12 bases between. CDR1 SGHTA and CDR2 FQGTGA come from the germline V gene. The CDR3 is made up of 15 amino acids. This CDR3 reads CASSLRGRQDSPLHF. CDR3 DNA sequence: TGTGCCAGCAGCTTAAGAGGGAGGCAAGATTCACCCCTCCACTTT.

The gene calls are TRBV14 and TRBJ1-4, with D uncertain. The CDR3 has 15 residues. Germline V gene data show CDR1 as SGHDN and CDR2 as FVKESK. V lost 1 base, J lost 4 bases, and 10 bases lay in between. In DNA, the CDR3 is TGTGCCAGCAGCCAAGGCGGGCAGAATAATGAAAAACTGTTTTTT. It codes for CASSQGGQNNEKLFF. The full variable domain, its missing parts supplied by reference TRBV14 and TRBJ1-4, is EAGVTQFPSHSVIEKGQTVTLRCDPISGHDNLYWYRRVMGKEIKFLLHFVKESKQDESGMPNNRFLAERTGGTYSTLKVQPAELEDSGVYFCASSQGGQNNEKLFFGSGTQLSVL.

This rearrangement joins TRBV29-1 to TRBJ1-1, with no clear D. CDR1 is SQVTM and CDR2 is ANQGSEA in the germline V gene. The CDR3 runs 10 residues. Trimming removed 6 bases at V and 8 bases at J, with 10 bases between. The CDR3 reads CSVLLREAFF. For the CDR3, the DNA is TGCAGCGTCCTCCTTCGGGAAGCTTTCTTT.

This clone has just a few counts. The chain couples TRBV5-1 to TRBJ2-2; no clear D. Trimming cost V 0 bases and J 3 bases, with 9 bases left between them. In germline, CDR1 is SGHRS, CDR2 YFSETQ. This CDR3 region has 15 residues. CDR3 sequence: CASSLDLADTGELFF. The CDR3 bases are TGCGCCAGCAGCTTGGACTTGGCGGACACCGGGGAGCTGTTTTTT.

This chain joins TRBV7-9 and TRBJ2-2; 11 nucleotides agree with TRBD1. CDR3 size: 16 residues. Germline CDR1 reads SEHNR; CDR2 reads FQNEAQ (reference sequence). V lost 4 bases to trimming and J lost 5 bases; unmatched junction nucleotides: 6. CDR3 amino acids: CASSSRGQGGTGELFF. DNA for the CDR3: TGTGCCAGCAGCTCCCGGGGACAGGGGGGTACCGGGGAGCTGTTTTTT. The whole variable domain, filled in from reference TRBV7-9 and TRBJ2-2, reads DTGVSQNPRHKITKRGQNVTFRCDPISEHNRLYWYRQTLGQGPEFLTYFQNEAQLEKSRLLSDRFSAERPKGSFSTLEIQRTEQGDSAMYLCASSSRGQGGTGELFFGEGSRLTVL.

CDR3 in DNA: TGTGCCAGCAGCACCCAGGGGGGCCACCCCTACAATGAGCAGTTCTTC. Amino acids: CASSTQGGHPYNEQFF. J is TRBJ2-1 and V is TRBV7-3, with a possible D match to TRBD1 (7 bases). The V gene lost 5 bases and the J gene lost 2 bases, with 16 bases spanning the gap. CDR3 length equals 16 residues. Germline assignment: CDR1 SGHTA and CDR2 FQGTGA.

V is TRBV7-2 and J is TRBJ2-3; maybe TRBD2 (6 bases). The V end lost 2 bases, the J end lost 3 bases, and 12 bases lay between the germline ends. The germline V gene encodes CDR1 SGHTA and CDR2 FQGNSA. The CDR3 totals 15 residues. CDR3 sequence (DNA): TGTGCCAGCAGCTTATTTGGAGGGCTAACAGATACGCAGTATTTT. Translating gives CASSLFGGLTDTQYF.

The chain recombines TRBV5-4 with TRBJ2-1; D is ambiguous. Trimming took off 3 bases at V and 0 bases at J, with 10 bases between the two ends. This CDR3 is built from 15 residues. Germline assignment: CDR1 SGHNT and CDR2 YYREEE (reference sequence). The CDR3 DNA is TGTGCCAGCAGCTCTCAACTAAGCTCCTACAATGAGCAGTTCTTC. This sequence encodes CASSSQLSSYNEQFF.

The gene calls are TRBV14 and TRBJ2-7; 9 bases match TRBD1. V was clipped by 4 bases and J by 1 base; unmatched bases: 8. Germline lookup yields CDR1 SGHDN and CDR2 FVKESK. The CDR3 is 16 residues long. Here the CDR3 DNA reads TGTGCCAGCAGCCGCATACAGGGGGCGGATTCCTACGAGCAGTACTTC. It encodes CASSRIQGADSYEQYF.

The chain uses TRBV6-5 and TRBJ1-2; 10 bases align to TRBD1. The CDR3 runs 15 residues. V was pared by 5 bases and J by 8 bases, with 11 bases of the junction left unmatched. Germline loops: CDR1 MNHEY, CDR2 SVGAGI. The CDR3 region has the DNA TGTGCCAGCAGTAGGTGGACAGGGGGTTTGGAAGGCTACACCTTC. This sequence encodes CASSRWTGGLEGYTF.

This chain connects TRBV28 to TRBJ2-1; TRBD2 matches 8 bases. The ends lost 1 base at V and 12 bases at J; junction bases unmatched: 17. This CDR3 is built from 17 residues. Germline values: CDR1 MDHEN, CDR2 SYDVKM. CDR3 residues: CASSLLSPGVAGSGQFF. CDR3 nucleotides: TGTGCCAGCAGTTTATTAAGCCCGGGGGTAGCGGGATCTGGGCAGTTCTTC.

The rearrangement joins TRBV9 to TRBJ2-7; 7 positions match TRBD2. Germline CDR1 SGDLS, CDR2 YYNGEE. The length of the CDR3 is 13 residues. The trim removed 6 bases at V and 5 bases at J, leaving 8 bases unmatched. CDR3 amino acids: CASNPAGYNEQYF. The CDR3, as DNA: TGTGCCAGCAACCCAGCGGGATACAACGAGCAGTACTTC.

CDR3 residues: CASSLDVGGLDEQFF. DNA for the CDR3: TGTGCCAGCAGTTTGGATGTTGGGGGCTTAGATGAGCAGTTCTTC. The chain carries TRBV28 and TRBJ2-1; a weak D match, TRBD1 (6 bases). The CDR3 sequence is 15 residues long. Per the germline V gene, CDR1 is MDHEN and CDR2 is SYDVKM. The V gene lost 3 bases and the J gene lost 8 bases, with 17 bases spanning the gap.

The rearrangement joins TRBV7-3 to TRBJ1-5; 7 nucleotides agree with TRBD1. Germline assignment: CDR1 SGHTA and CDR2 FQGTGA. Trimming cost V 2 bases and J 2 bases; bases outside gene matches: 3. CDR3 length: 15 residues. Written as DNA, the CDR3 is TGTGCCAGCAGCTTAGACAGGGAGGGCAATCAGCCCCAGCATTTT. It codes for CASSLDREGNQPQHF.

The chain has TRBV9 and TRBJ2-1, with 14 nucleotides matching TRBD2. Germline assignment: CDR1 SGDLS and CDR2 YYNGEE. V trimming: 0 bases; J trimming: 8 bases; junction bases outside the gene matches: 4. The CDR3 covers 16 residues. The CDR3 sequence is CASSVGSGLAGDEQFF. The CDR3, as DNA: TGTGCCAGCAGCGTAGGGTCGGGACTAGCGGGAGATGAGCAGTTCTTC. The whole variable domain, remainder taken from reference TRBV9 and TRBJ2-1, is DSGVTQTPKHLITATGQRVTLRCSPRSGDLSVYWYQQSLDQGLQFLIQYYNGEERAKGNILERFSAQQFPDLHSELNLSSLELGDSALYFCASSVGSGLAGDEQFFGPGTRLTVL.

The rearrangement uses TRBV3-1 (or the pseudogene TRBV3-2) and TRBJ2-1; TRBD2 is a possible D gene (6 bases). There are 15 residues in the CDR3. The germline V gene encodes CDR1 LGHDT and CDR2 YNNKEL (reference sequence). V was cut by 1 base and J by 3 bases, with 10 bases left in between. The CDR3 DNA reads as TGTGCCAGCAGCCAAGCGGGAGTGCGCTACAATGAGCAGTTCTTC. Translating gives CASSQAGVRYNEQFF.

The CDR3 DNA sequence: TGTGCCAGCAGTTACCCGGACAGACTCTATGGCTACACCTTC. This sequence encodes CASSYPDRLYGYTF. The chain has TRBV6-2 or TRBV6-3 and TRBJ1-2, with TRBD1 as a possible D gene (6 bases). V lost 2 bases to trimming and J lost 4 bases, with 11 bases between them. The V gene's germline CDR1 is MNHEY and CDR2 SVGEGT. The length of the CDR3 is 14 residues.

V and J are TRBV6-2 or TRBV6-3 and TRBJ2-7; D call uncertain. Trimming took 4 bases from V and 0 from J, leaving 13 bases between them. The CDR3 length is 15 residues. From germline, CDR1 is MNHEY and CDR2 SVGEGT. CDR3 protein: CASSSRSKISYEQYF. CDR3 bases: TGTGCCAGCAGTTCCCGTAGCAAAATCTCCTACGAGCAGTACTTC.

The chain combines TRBV7-8 with TRBJ1-1, with TRBD1 matching over 11 bases. CDR1 and CDR2 (germline): SGHVS, FQNEAQ. The CDR3 has 17 residues. V lost 5 bases and J lost 4; bases outside the gene matches: 12. The CDR3 nucleotides read TGTGCCAGCAGCGCGGAGGACAGGGGGCGACAGAGCACTGAAGCTTTCTTT. Its protein is CASSAEDRGRQSTEAFF.

In its sample, this clone was seen a few times. The J gene is TRBJ2-7, the V gene TRBV19; no definite D call. V lost 7 bases and J lost 0, with 13 bases in between. The CDR3 consists of 14 residues. Germline values: CDR1 LNHDA, CDR2 SQIVND (reference sequence). The CDR3 protein is CASKVAVSSYEQYF. The CDR3 DNA is TGTGCCAGTAAAGTAGCAGTGAGCTCCTACGAGCAGTACTTC.

This rearrangement joins TRBV11-2 to TRBJ2-3, with 11 positions matching TRBD2. Germline loops: CDR1 SGHAT, CDR2 FQNNGV. The length of the CDR3 is 17 residues. With V trimmed by 5 bases and J by 3 bases, 10 bases remained unmatched. CDR3 sequence reads: CASSTGLAAQRTDTQYF. CDR3 bases: TGTGCCAGCAGCACGGGACTAGCGGCCCAGAGGACAGATACGCAGTATTTT. The variable domain in full, completed from reference TRBV11-2 and TRBJ2-3, reads EAGVAQSPRYKIIEKRQSVAFWCNPISGHATLYWYQQILGQGPKLLIQFQNNGVVDDSQLPKDRFSAERLKGVDSTLKIQPAKLEDSAVYLCASSTGLAAQRTDTQYFGPGTRLTVL.

V usage is TRBV7-2 and J usage is TRBJ2-7, with TRBD2 as a possible D gene (6 bases). Germline loops: CDR1 SGHTA, CDR2 FQGNSA. Trimming shortened V by 5 bases and J by 2 bases, and 13 bases separated the two germline ends. The CDR3 runs to 14 residues. CDR3 amino acids: CASSPTSTPYEQYF. DNA of the CDR3: TGTGCCAGCAGCCCAACTAGCACTCCCTACGAGCAGTACTTC.

This clone was detected many times. The V call is TRBV19, the J call TRBJ2-7, with a tentative D call TRBD2 (5 bases). This CDR3 has 12 amino acids. Trimming took off 5 bases at V and 7 bases at J, with 12 bases between the two ends. CDR1 and CDR2 from the germline V gene are LNHDA and SQIVND (reference sequence). This CDR3 is CASSSRRGEQYF. The CDR3 bases are TGTGCCAGTAGTTCTCGCCGAGGGGAGCAGTACTTC.

The chain combines TRBV18 with TRBJ1-1; D may be TRBD1 (5 bases). With 0 bases removed from V and 0 bases from J, the gap between germline ends came to 11 bases. This CDR3 is 16 amino acids long. From germline, CDR1 is KGHSH and CDR2 LQKENI. The CDR3 DNA reads TGTGCCAGCTCACCACCTCGGGGGACTATGAACACTGAAGCTTTCTTT. As protein: CASSPPRGTMNTEAFF. Full variable domain (remainder filled in from reference TRBV18 and TRBJ1-1): NAGVMQNPRHLVRRRGQEARLRCSPMKGHSHVYWYRQLPEEGLKFMVYLQKENIIDESGMPKERFSAEFPKEGPSILRIQQVVRGDSAAYFCASSPPRGTMNTEAFFGQGTRLTVV.

This sequence joins TRBV5-6 and TRBJ2-1; 7 bases map to TRBD2. The CDR3 covers 16 residues. Germline CDR1 and CDR2: SGHDT and YYEEEE. Unmatched junction bases numbered 10, after V lost 3 bases and J lost 4 bases. The CDR3 here is CASSWALAGQYNEQFF. The CDR3 bases are TGTGCCAGCAGCTGGGCCTTAGCGGGTCAATACAATGAGCAGTTCTTC.

This chain joins TRBV11-2 and TRBJ2-7, with D possibly TRBD1 on 6 matching bases. V was trimmed by 0 bases and J by 5 bases, leaving 17 bases between them. The CDR3 loop spans 16 amino acids. CDR1 SGHAT and CDR2 FQNNGV come from the germline V gene. CDR3 in amino acids: CASSLETVGDRNEQYF. In nucleotides, the CDR3 is TGTGCCAGCAGCTTAGAAACAGTCGGCGACAGGAACGAGCAGTACTTC.